A single sample gave rise to the 26 T cell receptor beta chains below, sequenced in a study of shared clonotypes between healthy human individuals. Produced via immunoSEQ multiplex PCR; TCRdb's table is partial and in-frame only. The table records 950,000 to 1,100,000 clones, approximately 72% of them present only once. Sequenced input: memory CD4+ T cells sorted from blood. Subset specified: CD45RA-negative fraction. These receptors all come from a man younger than 30 in good health.

This clone was observed a handful of times. This sample also contains other DNA sequences that code for the same CDR3. The chain carries TRBV7-9 and TRBJ2-5, with D uncertain. V was cut by 1 base and J by 5 bases, with 5 bases left in between. This CDR3 is built from 12 residues. Looked up from germline, CDR1 is SEHNR and CDR2 is FQNEAQ (reference sequence). The CDR3 here is CASSLDWETQYF. In nucleotides, the CDR3 is TGTGCCAGCAGCTTAGACTGGGAGACCCAGTACTTC. Together with reference TRBV7-9 and TRBJ2-5, the CDR3 gives the full variable domain: DTGVSQNPRHKITKRGQNVTFRCDPISEHNRLYWYRQTLGQGPEFLTYFQNEAQLEKSRLLSDRFSAERPKGSFSTLEIQRTEQGDSAMYLCASSLDWETQYFGPGTRLLVL.

The J gene is TRBJ2-6, the V gene TRBV4-2, with D possibly being TRBD1 or TRBD2 (5 bases each). V was trimmed by 4 bases and J by 1 base, leaving 20 bases between them. Germline lookup yields CDR1 LGHNA and CDR2 YNFKEQ. The CDR3 sequence is 19 residues long. The CDR3 protein is CASSPEYRTALSGANVLTF. The CDR3 coding sequence is TGTGCCAGCAGCCCGGAATACAGGACTGCCTTATCTGGGGCCAACGTCCTGACTTTC.

The rearrangement joins TRBV7-2 to TRBJ2-7; D perhaps matches TRBD1 (5 bases). The V end lost 4 bases, the J end lost 0 bases, and 10 bases lay between the germline ends. The CDR3 is 14 amino acids. Per germline, CDR1 SGHTA and CDR2 FQGNSA. CDR3 sequence: CASSSDSSSYEQYF. The CDR3 DNA reads as TGTGCCAGCAGCTCCGACAGTAGCTCCTACGAGCAGTACTTC.

This clone occurred a few times. The chain is built from TRBV2 and TRBJ1-6; 8 bases match TRBD1. Losses at the gene ends were 8 bases for V and 8 bases for J; bases not matched to a gene: 2. Per the germline V gene, CDR1 is SNHLY and CDR2 is FYNNEI. This CDR3 contains 12 residues. In DNA form, the CDR3 reads TGTGCCAGCGGGGACAGGTATTCACCCCTCCACTTT. It yields the protein CASGDRYSPLHF.

This rearrangement joins TRBV15 to TRBJ2-1, with TRBD2 matching 12 bases. Germline trimming cut 5 bases from V and 3 bases from J; bases unmatched to any gene: 11. The CDR3 has 18 amino acids. Per germline, CDR1 LNHNV and CDR2 YYDKDF (reference sequence). The chain's CDR3 is CATSGQSSSGRGYNEQFF. CDR3 sequence (DNA): TGTGCCACCAGCGGACAATCCTCTAGCGGGAGGGGCTACAATGAGCAGTTCTTC.

The V and J genes are TRBV5-4 and TRBJ2-6; the D gene is possibly TRBD1 (6 bases). Trimming took off 0 bases at V and 5 bases at J, with 12 bases between the two ends. CDR3 length: 16 amino acids. The germline gives CDR1 SGHNT, CDR2 YYREEE (reference sequence). DNA for the CDR3: TGTGCCAGCAGCTTGGGGAGACAGGTACGGGCCAACGTCCTGACTTTC. Translating gives CASSLGRQVRANVLTF.

V usage is TRBV9 and J usage is TRBJ2-2; the D gene is possibly TRBD2 (6 bases). The V and J ends lost 0 bases and 7 bases respectively, with 19 bases between them. There are 17 residues in the CDR3. Looked up from germline, CDR1 is SGDLS and CDR2 is YYNGEE. CDR3 sequence: CASSVAGTMGGVGELFF. CDR3 DNA sequence: TGTGCCAGCAGCGTAGCTGGGACGATGGGCGGGGTCGGGGAGCTGTTTTTT.

The chain employs TRBV20-1 and TRBJ2-7; no definite D call. V was trimmed by 3 bases and J by 6 bases, leaving 9 bases between them. Germline CDR1 and CDR2: DFQATT and SNEGSKA (reference sequence). CDR3 length: 11 residues. DNA of the CDR3: TGCAGTGCTAGCTCGGAAACCGAGCAGTACTTC. Its translation is CSASSETEQYF.

DNA of the CDR3: TGTGCCAGCAGTTGGGACAGGGGCGCTAAGAGACAGCCCCAGCATTTT. It encodes CASSWDRGAKRQPQHF. V is TRBV28 and J is TRBJ1-5, with 10 bases matching TRBD1. In germline, CDR1 is MDHEN, CDR2 SYDVKM. The CDR3 consists of 16 residues. V trimming: 4 bases; J trimming: 7 bases; junction bases outside the gene matches: 10.

The V call is TRBV28, the J call TRBJ2-2, with TRBD1 identical over 10 bases. Germline V CDR1 and CDR2: MDHEN, SYDVKM. The CDR3 contains 15 residues. The J segment lost 6 bases and the V segment lost 2 bases, leaving 3 bases of the junction unmatched. In DNA form, the CDR3 reads TGTGCCAGCAGTTTAGGGACAGGGGTTTCCGGGGAGCTGTTTTTT. This sequence encodes CASSLGTGVSGELFF.

V usage is TRBV7-9 and J usage is TRBJ1-1; D gene ambiguous. Between the trimmed V and J ends, which lost 5 bases and 0 bases, there was a span of 13 bases. The CDR3 runs 15 residues. Per the germline V gene, CDR1 is SEHNR and CDR2 is FQNEAQ (reference sequence). The CDR3 DNA reads as TGTGCCAGCAGCACAGACTTTACTATGAACACTGAAGCTTTCTTT. Residues: CASSTDFTMNTEAFF.

V is TRBV5-4 and J is TRBJ1-2; TRBD1 might be the D (5 bases). CDR1 is SGHNT, CDR2 YYREEE, per germline (reference sequence). Trimming removed 0 bases from V and 8 bases from J, with 14 bases in between. This CDR3 contains 14 residues. The DNA for the CDR3 is TGTGCCAGCAGCTTGGAGTTGCTCGGGGCCGGCTACACCTTC. Encoded protein: CASSLELLGAGYTF.

The chain couples TRBV7-9 to TRBJ2-6; D is uncertain. This CDR3 comprises 17 residues. Germline-derived CDR1 and CDR2 are SEHNR and FQNEAQ (reference sequence). V lost 6 bases and J lost 0, with 15 bases in between. CDR3 sequence (DNA): TGTGCCAGCAGTCTCAATGTCCTGAGCTCTGGGGCCAACGTCCTGACTTTC. Translating it yields CASSLNVLSSGANVLTF. Full variable domain (missing parts from reference TRBV7-9 and TRBJ2-6): DTGVSQNPRHKITKRGQNVTFRCDPISEHNRLYWYRQTLGQGPEFLTYFQNEAQLEKSRLLSDRFSAERPKGSFSTLEIQRTEQGDSAMYLCASSLNVLSSGANVLTFGAGSRLTVL.

The gene calls are TRBV4-1 and TRBJ1-2; a possible D gene is TRBD1 (6 bases). V lost 1 base to trimming and J lost 6 bases, with 9 bases between them. Germline values: CDR1 MGHRA, CDR2 YSYEKL. This CDR3 has 13 residues. The CDR3 loop reads CASSQGQDDGYTF. As DNA, the CDR3 is TGCGCCAGCAGCCAAGGACAGGATGATGGCTACACCTTC.

The chain carries TRBV29-1 and TRBJ2-3, with no clear D. The CDR3 runs 12 residues. The germline V gene has CDR1 SQVTM and CDR2 ANQGSEA. Trimming removed 8 bases from V and 2 bases from J, with 11 bases in between. Here the CDR3 DNA reads TGCAGCCTAAGGACGCCCACAGATACGCAGTATTTT. It is translated as CSLRTPTDTQYF.

V is TRBV6-5 and J is TRBJ2-3; 7 nucleotides align to TRBD1. The germline gives CDR1 MNHEY, CDR2 SVGAGI. This CDR3 has 14 residues. Unmatched junction bases numbered 5, after V lost 6 bases and J lost 2 bases. The chain's CDR3 is CASRPGQNTDTQYF. As DNA, the CDR3 is TGTGCCAGCAGGCCGGGACAGAACACAGATACGCAGTATTTT.

This clone was counted many times. Other DNA sequences in the sample encode the same CDR3. This rearrangement joins TRBV5-1 to TRBJ2-7, with D perhaps matching TRBD2 (5 bases). CDR1 is SGHRS and CDR2 is YFSETQ in the germline V gene. The CDR3 consists of 14 residues. Deletions cut 0 bases from V and 7 bases from J, with 14 bases between. The CDR3 region has the DNA TGCGCCAGCAGCTTGGGGACCGGGGTGGGGGAGCAGTACTTC. Translated: CASSLGTGVGEQYF.

The gene calls are TRBV5-1 and TRBJ2-7; D unresolved. V lost 0 bases and J 6 bases, leaving 10 bases between the germline ends. The length of the CDR3 is 13 residues. The germline V gene has CDR1 SGHRS and CDR2 YFSETQ. The CDR3 loop is CASSLETAGEQYF. The CDR3 DNA reads as TGCGCCAGCAGCTTGGAGACGGCCGGCGAGCAGTACTTC.

The table lists this clone with a count of one. The chain couples TRBV6-1 to TRBJ2-5, with D possibly TRBD1 on 7 matching bases. The germline V gene has CDR1 MNHNS and CDR2 SASEGT. This CDR3 spans 14 amino acids. V shed 2 bases and J shed 2 bases, with 9 bases lying between them. The CDR3 spells CASSEQGGQETQYF. CDR3 bases: TGTGCCAGCAGTGAACAGGGGGGACAAGAGACCCAGTACTTC.

This clone came up many times. With a much larger clone just one base away, this may be a read error. The same CDR3 also results from other DNA sequences found in this sample. The chain carries TRBV7-2 and TRBJ2-2; D gene unclear. Germline V gene lookup returns CDR1 SGHTA and CDR2 FQGNSA. The V end lost 1 base, the J end lost 3 bases, and 0 bases lay between the germline ends. The CDR3 totals 12 residues. Written as DNA, the CDR3 is TGTGCCAGCAGCTTAGACACCGGGGAGCTGTTTTTT. This gives the protein CASSLDTGELFF.

The chain couples TRBV6-5 to TRBJ2-1; D is undetermined. This CDR3 region has 14 residues. Trimming removed 4 bases at V and 9 bases at J, with 16 bases between. Germline V gives CDR1 MNHEY, CDR2 SVGAGI. The CDR3, as DNA: TGTGCCAGCAGTTCACCCCGGGTCGACGGTGAGCAGTTCTTC. It codes for CASSSPRVDGEQFF.

The gene calls are TRBV7-2 and TRBJ2-5, with a weak D call TRBD2 (5 bases). The CDR3 extends over 14 amino acids. Germline V gene data show CDR1 as SGHTA and CDR2 as FQGNSA. V was cut by 3 bases and J by 5 bases, with 13 bases left in between. CDR3: CASSLRAAFETQYF. For the CDR3, the DNA is TGTGCCAGCAGCTTGAGGGCCGCGTTCGAGACCCAGTACTTC. The whole variable domain, filled in from reference TRBV7-2 and TRBJ2-5, reads GAGVSQSPSNKVTEKGKDVELRCDPISGHTALYWYRQSLGQGLEFLIYFQGNSAPDKSGLPSDRFSAERTGGSVSTLTIQRTQQEDSAVYLCASSLRAAFETQYFGPGTRLLVL.

The chain carries TRBV9 and TRBJ2-2; D not certain. Trimming stripped 3 bases from V and 0 bases from J, with 6 bases between. The CDR3 runs 14 residues. Germline CDR1 SGDLS, CDR2 YYNGEE. The DNA for the CDR3 is TGTGCCAGCAGCGAGTCGCCGAACACCGGGGAGCTGTTTTTT. Translated, it gives CASSESPNTGELFF. The variable domain in full, with the rest retrieved from reference TRBV9 and TRBJ2-2, is DSGVTQTPKHLITATGQRVTLRCSPRSGDLSVYWYQQSLDQGLQFLIQYYNGEERAKGNILERFSAQQFPDLHSELNLSSLELGDSALYFCASSESPNTGELFFGEGSRLTVL.

This clone was recorded only once. V usage is TRBV5-1 and J usage is TRBJ2-1; D might be TRBD1 (6 bases). CDR1 is SGHRS and CDR2 is YFSETQ in the germline V gene. Trimming removed 4 bases at V and 6 bases at J, with 20 bases between. The CDR3 is 16 amino acids. Written as DNA, the CDR3 is TGCGCCAGCAGCCCTCAACAGGGTGGAAGGGGCAATGAGCAGTTCTTC. It is translated as CASSPQQGGRGNEQFF.

Remarks on this clone: A junction end diverges from the germline sequence, so it may reflect a read error. V and J are TRBV7-7 and TRBJ2-1, with TRBD1 as a possible D gene (5 bases). This CDR3 has 15 residues. Per germline, CDR1 SSHAT and CDR2 FNYEAQ (reference sequence). CDR3 amino acids: CASSLSKGRYNEQFF. The CDR3 nucleotides are TGTGCTAGCAGCTTAAGTAAGGGGCGCTACAATGAGCAGTTCTTC.

This clone was detected a few times. J is TRBJ2-5 and V is TRBV4-1, with 12 bases that match TRBD2. CDR1 MGHRA and CDR2 YSYEKL come from the germline V gene. J lost 5 bases, V lost 2 bases, and 9 bases had no gene match. The CDR3 runs to 17 residues. CDR3: CASSQLLAGGQWETQYF. The CDR3, as DNA: TGCGCCAGCAGCCAATTACTAGCGGGGGGCCAGTGGGAGACCCAGTACTTC.